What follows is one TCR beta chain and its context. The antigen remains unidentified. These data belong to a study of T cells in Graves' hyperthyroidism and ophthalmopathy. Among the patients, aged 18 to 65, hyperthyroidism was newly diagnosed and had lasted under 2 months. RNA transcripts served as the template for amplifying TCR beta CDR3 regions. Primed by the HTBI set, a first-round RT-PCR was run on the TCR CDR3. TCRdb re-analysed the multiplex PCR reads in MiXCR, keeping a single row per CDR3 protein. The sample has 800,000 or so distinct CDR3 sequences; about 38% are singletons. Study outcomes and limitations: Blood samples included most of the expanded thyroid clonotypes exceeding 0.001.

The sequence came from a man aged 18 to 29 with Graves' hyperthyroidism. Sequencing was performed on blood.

The CDR3 DNA sequence: TGTGCCAGCAGCCCCGTGGGGGGAATGAACACTGAAGCTTTCTTT. It codes for CASSPVGGMNTEAFF. The chain couples TRBV7-3 to TRBJ1-1, with D perhaps TRBD1 (5 bases). The CDR3 is 15 residues long. Germline CDR1 SGHTA, CDR2 FQGTGA. V was pared by 5 bases and J by 0 bases, with 13 bases between.